This T cell receptor (beta chain) appears in the sequencing data of a study of cytomegalovirus exposure and HLA in healthy donors. Study-level findings and limits: In an earlier analysis, in some 540 donors, most V segments appeared productive either ~90% or ~30% of the time. Later genetic work tied a missense DCLRE1C variant to beta-chain V and J trimming. An analysis was carried out at a later point. It showed that HLA-associated TCR beta chains were more clonally expanded than equally common non-associated chains.

Healthy bone marrow donors formed the donor group. About this clone itself: Its specificity is not known.

J gave up 11 bases and V 1 base, and 13 bases lay outside the gene matches. The CDR3 consists of 16 residues. The germline gives CDR1 MNHEY, CDR2 SMNVEV (reference sequence). Researchers ran the PCR with 60 Vbeta and 13 Jbeta primers. The table came from immunoSEQ multiplex PCR; TCRdb's copy has only in-frame clones and leaves some out. The sample shows 150,000 to 200,000 clones, 80% of them seen only once. The clonotype comes from a man younger than 45 in good health and CMV-seropositive. The sequenced sample was PBMCs. The chain combines TRBV27 with TRBJ2-4; TRBD2 matches 8 bases. In DNA, the CDR3 is TGTGCCAGCAGTTTATTGCGGGGGGCGGCGCCGGGGCTTCAGTACTTC. Translating gives CASSLLRGAAPGLQYF.